The rows below give T cell receptor beta chains drawn from one sample of a study of CD8+CD57+ T cells in acquired aplastic anemia. TCRdb redid the calling of the reads with MiXCR, one entry per CDR3 protein. There are 180,000 or so distinct CDR3 sequences in the sample; roughly 48% occur only once, and about 1.2% lies in the top ten. The sequenced material came from sorted CD4+, CD8+, or CD8+CD57+ T cells (not recorded which) from PBMCs. Every receptor here comes from a human donor with aplastic anemia. CDR3s include the opening cysteine and the closing phenylalanine or tryptophan. D genes are given only for firm matches. Where a row states a size, it is once, few, many or the class of an expanded clone; other rows omit it.

>14|TRBV6-1|.|TRBJ1-1|.
TGTGCCAGCACCCCTGGGGGAGTGTCGACTGAAGCTTTCTTT
CASTPGGVSTEAFF
>14|TRBV7-2|.|TRBJ1-4|.
TGTGCCAGCCGACCGGGAACAACTAATGAAAAACTGTTTTTT
CASRPGTTNEKLFF
>13|TRBV7-6|few|TRBJ2-5|.
TGTGCCAGCAGCTCGGACAGTCGACAGACCCAGTACTTC
CASSSDSRQTQYF
>12|TRBV7-2|many|TRBJ1-1|.
TGTGCCAGCAGCCCTGGGATCGGCGAAGCTTTCTTT
CASSPGIGEAFF
>15|TRBV4-3|many|TRBJ2-1|TRBD2
TGCGCCAGCAGCCAAGGAAGCGGGGGGGCCTATGAGCAGTTCTTC
CASSQGSGGAYEQFF
>14|TRBV7-6|many|TRBJ2-7|.
TGTGCCAGCAGCTTAGTACACGGCTCCTACGAGCAGTACTTC
CASSLVHGSYEQYF
>15|TRBV5-5|many|TRBJ2-7|.
TGTGCCAGCAGGGAAGTACAGGGAAGGGTCTACGAGCAGTACTTC
CASREVQGRVYEQYF
>15|TRBV7-8|.|TRBJ2-7|.
TGTGCCAGCAGCTACCTCCGGGTCACGTCCTACGAGCAGTACTTC
CASSYLRVTSYEQYF
>14|TRBV11-2|.|TRBJ2-1|TRBD2
TGTGCCAGCAGCCGGGGGGGTTCCTACAATGAGCAGTCCTTC
CASSRGGSYNEQSF
>14|TRBV2|.|TRBJ2-3|.
TGTGCCAGCATCAGGGCGGAGACCACAGATACGCAGTATTTT
CASIRAETTDTQYF
>13|TRBV15|.|TRBJ2-7|.
TGTGCCACCAGCAGAGATTCGGCCTACGAGCAGTACTTC
CATSRDSAYEQYF
>13|TRBV24-1|.|TRBJ2-7|TRBD1
TGTGCCACCAGCGGGGACAGGGGCCACGAGCAGTACTTC
CATSGDRGHEQYF
>15|TRBV4-1|many|TRBJ2-5|TRBD2
TGCGCCAGCAGCCCACCAGGGACTACCCAAGAGACCCAGTACTTC
CASSPPGTTQETQYF
>14|TRBV19|few|TRBJ1-4|.
TGTGCCAGTAGTATGGTGACACATAATGAAAAACTGTTTTTT
CASSMVTHNEKLFF
>13|TRBV6-5|many|TRBJ1-1|.
TGTGCCAGCAATAGGGGCCCATACACTGAAGCTTTCTTT
CASNRGPYTEAFF
>14|TRBV19|many|TRBJ1-2|TRBD1
TGTGCCAGTAGTTACCAGGGGGCTACCTATGGCTACACCTTC
CASSYQGATYGYTF
>17|TRBV11-1|many|TRBJ2-3|TRBD2
TGTGCCAGCACCGCCCCCGGGGCTAGCGGGGGGTTGGATACGCAGTATTTT
CASTAPGASGGLDTQYF
>15|TRBV24-1|many|TRBJ2-2|TRBD1
TGTGCCACCAGTGATTGGACAGGGGACACCGGGGAGCTGTTTTTT
CATSDWTGDTGELFF
>15|TRBV10-3|.|TRBJ2-7|TRBD2
TGTGCCATCAGGGAGGGAAGCGGGGGCTCCTACGAGCAGTACTTC
CAIREGSGGSYEQYF
>12|TRBV5-8|many|TRBJ2-1|.
TGTGCCAGCAGCCTACGACCTGGTGAGCAGTTCTTC
CASSLRPGEQFF
>15|TRBV20-1|.|TRBJ2-4|TRBD1
TGCAGTGCCCGAAGGGGACAGGGGTTGCGAAACATTCAGTACTTC
CSARRGQGLRNIQYF
>13|TRBV15|.|TRBJ2-2|.
TGTGCCACCAGCGGATGGAACACCGGGGAGCTGTTTTTT
CATSGWNTGELFF
>15|TRBV20-1|many|TRBJ2-1|TRBD1
TGCAGTGCCGCCGCCGCGACAGGGCTATACAATGAGCAGTTCTTC
CSAAAATGLYNEQFF
>15|TRBV6-2/TRBV6-3|.|TRBJ1-2|.
TGTGCCAGCAGTTACTCGGCAGGGTTTAACTATGGCTACACCTTC
CASSYSAGFNYGYTF
>16|TRBV28|.|TRBJ1-6|.
TGTGCCAGCAGTTCGCGAAGCGGCTCCTATAATCCACCCCTCCACTTT
CASSSRSGSYNPPLHF
>11|TRBV10-3|.|TRBJ1-1|.
TGTGCCATCAGTAAAGACAGAGAAGCTTTCTTT
CAISKDREAFF
>13|TRBV25-1|few|TRBJ1-2|.
TGTGCCAGCATTTTCCAGGGAATCTATGGCTACACCTTC
CASIFQGIYGYTF
>19|TRBV14|many|TRBJ2-7|.
TGTGCCAGCAGCCAGTCCCTTGGTGGGCGCAGGCTGTTTGGCTACGAGCAGTACTTC
CASSQSLGGRRLFGYEQYF
>14|TRBV4-1|few|TRBJ2-3|.
TGCGCCAGCAGCCAAGAAGGCCTCACAGATACGCAGTATTTT
CASSQEGLTDTQYF
>12|TRBV6-4|.|TRBJ2-7|.
TGTGCCAGCAGTCTATCAGTAGACGAGCAGTACTTC
CASSLSVDEQYF
>15|TRBV5-6|.|TRBJ2-5|.
TGTGCCAGCAGCTTGGAGGTGGGGCGCACGAAGACCCAGTACTTC
CASSLEVGRTKTQYF
>14|TRBV7-9|many|TRBJ1-2|TRBD1
TGTGCCAGCAGCTCGAGACAGGGGCCCTATGGCTACACCTTC
CASSSRQGPYGYTF
>13|TRBV15|.|TRBJ1-2|.
TGTGCCACCAGCCTGGGGCCTAACTATGGCTACACCTTC
CATSLGPNYGYTF
>16|TRBV9|.|TRBJ2-1|.
TGTGCCAGCAGCGTAGAGATCGGAGGTGGAACCCTCGAGCAGTTCTTC
CASSVEIGGGTLEQFF
>14|TRBV28|.|TRBJ1-4|.
TGTGCCAGCAGTTTGGAGCAGACGAATGAAAAACTGTTTTTT
CASSLEQTNEKLFF
>14|TRBV27|.|TRBJ2-7|TRBD1
TGTGCCAGCAGTTTCCTGGGACAGGGGTACGAGCAGTACTTC
CASSFLGQGYEQYF
>14|TRBV5-1|many|TRBJ2-2|TRBD2
TGCGCCAGCAGCTTAAGCGGGGGACCCGAACCTCTGTTTTTT
CASSLSGGPEPLFF